The entry that follows covers one TCR beta chain sequence. The target antigen is unknown. Time point denoted: after dendritic cell vaccination, including at tumor progression/relapse. Fresh-frozen tumor tissue and more than two years of survival data were available for all. No glioblastoma patient carried an isocitrate dehydrogenase mutation. Primers: 60 V beta forward and 13 J beta reverse. Produced via immunoSEQ multiplex PCR; TCRdb's table is partial and in-frame only. This sample yields about 50,000 clones, of which 89% are seen a single time; roughly 5.4% belongs to the top ten. The data were obtained in a study of glioma-infiltrating T cells after dendritic cell vaccination. Study-level results: Estimated pretreatment TIL content predicted outcome after dendritic cell vaccination.

V was shortened by 5 bases and J by 4 bases, with 9 bases between the two germline ends. This CDR3 spans 13 amino acids. The germline CDR1 and CDR2 sequences are LNHNV and YYDKDF (reference sequence). This sample comprised blood, obtained after dendritic cell vaccination. This clonotype was obtained from a human donor with glioblastoma. The V call is TRBV15, the J call TRBJ1-5, with D uncertain. The CDR3 loop reads CATSFGVNQPQHF. The CDR3 DNA is TGTGCCACCAGCTTCGGTGTTAATCAGCCCCAGCATTTT.